Following are 31 T cell receptor beta chains from one sample sequenced in a study of identical twins. TCRdb ran MiXCR on the 5' RACE reads and lists one entry per CDR3 protein. The data show about 900,000 distinct CDR3 sequences, roughly an eighth seen once. A further study also used this sample, focusing on yellow fever vaccine responses in identical twins.

The sequenced sample was PBMCs. The receptor set was obtained from a young woman in good health.

V usage is TRBV28 and J usage is TRBJ2-7; D remains unclear. Germline CDR1 is MDHEN and CDR2 is SYDVKM. CDR3 size: 13 residues. V lost 5 bases to trimming and J lost 2 bases, with 10 bases between them. Here the CDR3 reads CASSQNRPYEQYF. In DNA, the CDR3 is TGTGCCAGCAGTCAAAATAGACCCTACGAGCAGTACTTC.

J is TRBJ2-7 and V is TRBV5-1; possibly TRBD2 for D (6 bases). The CDR3 has 16 amino acids. V shed 6 bases and J shed 5 bases, with 24 bases lying between them. Germline-derived CDR1 and CDR2 are SGHRS and YFSETQ. The CDR3 DNA reads TGCGCCAGCATGGAGGGGTTTGGCCCCTCCGCTGACGAGCAGTACTTC. Translation gives CASMEGFGPSADEQYF.

This chain connects TRBV7-2 to TRBJ2-1; tentatively, D is TRBD2 (6 bases). The ends were cut back, 8 bases at V and 2 bases at J, with 10 bases in the middle. Germline-derived CDR1 and CDR2 are SGHTA and FQGNSA. There are 13 residues in the CDR3. This chain's CDR3 is CASWAGTYNEQFF. The CDR3 nucleotides are TGTGCCAGCTGGGCGGGGACCTACAATGAGCAGTTCTTC.

The V gene is TRBV12-3 or TRBV12-4, the J gene TRBJ2-5; 7 nucleotides line up with TRBD2. V was pared by 5 bases and J by 5 bases, with 8 bases of the junction left unmatched. The CDR3 has 14 residues. CDR3 residues: CASSPGEGRETQYF. DNA for the CDR3: TGTGCCAGCAGTCCCGGGGAGGGTCGTGAGACCCAGTACTTC.

This clonotype appeared a few times. This chain joins TRBV28 and TRBJ2-3; D is unresolved. Germline CDR1 MDHEN, CDR2 SYDVKM. V lost 1 base to trimming and J lost 1 base, with 9 bases between them. This CDR3 comprises 15 residues. This chain's CDR3 is CASSLSPRRTDTQYF. Written as DNA, the CDR3 is TGTGCCAGCAGTTTATCCCCCAGACGCACAGATACGCAGTATTTT.

This clonotype was counted only a few times. The chain recombines TRBV7-9 with TRBJ1-2; D gene unclear. This CDR3 spans 13 amino acids. Trimming stripped 1 base from V and 4 bases from J, with 7 bases between. Germline V lookup: CDR1 SEHNR, CDR2 FQNEAQ (reference sequence). The CDR3 protein is CASSLEPTYGYTF. In nucleotides, the CDR3 is TGTGCCAGCAGCTTAGAACCAACCTATGGCTACACCTTC. Based on the CDR3 plus reference TRBV7-9 and TRBJ1-2, the full variable domain is DTGVSQNPRHKITKRGQNVTFRCDPISEHNRLYWYRQTLGQGPEFLTYFQNEAQLEKSRLLSDRFSAERPKGSFSTLEIQRTEQGDSAMYLCASSLEPTYGYTFGSGTRLTVV.

There are many counts of this clonotype. The chain uses TRBV15 and TRBJ1-4, with unresolved D. The CDR3 has 14 residues. Trimming took 4 bases from V and 7 from J, leaving 13 bases between them. Per germline, CDR1 LNHNV and CDR2 YYDKDF (reference sequence). CDR3 nucleotide sequence: TGTGCCACCAGCATAGTTTTAAGCCGTGAAAAACTGTTTTTT. Amino acid sequence: CATSIVLSREKLFF. Using reference TRBV15 and TRBJ1-4 for the parts outside the CDR3, the full variable domain is DAMVIQNPRYQVTQFGKPVTLSCSQTLNHNVMYWYQQKSSQAPKLLFHYYDKDFNNEADTPDNFQSRRPNTSFCFLDIRSPGLGDTAMYLCATSIVLSREKLFFGSGTQLSVL.

This chain joins TRBV20-1 and TRBJ2-1, with 9 bases identical to TRBD2. There are 15 residues in the CDR3. The germline CDR1 and CDR2 sequences are DFQATT and SNEGSKA (reference sequence). The CDR3 nucleotides are TGCAGCAAGCGGGGGGCGCGGGGTTCCTACAATGAGCAGTTCTTC. Translated, it gives CSKRGARGSYNEQFF.

This chain uses TRBV5-1 with TRBJ2-5, with D tentatively TRBD2 (6 bases). The V end lost 2 bases, the J end lost 0 bases, and 11 bases lay between the germline ends. The length of the CDR3 is 15 residues. Germline CDR1 reads SGHRS; CDR2 reads YFSETQ. CDR3 in DNA: TGCGCCAGCAGCTTAGTCCTAGCGAACCAAGAGACCCAGTACTTC. It is translated as CASSLVLANQETQYF.

This clonotype was seen a few times. The gene calls are TRBV12-3 or TRBV12-4 and TRBJ1-1; 7 bases are a match to TRBD1. V dropped 6 bases and J dropped 9; count of bases not matched to a gene: 7. This CDR3 is built from 12 residues. This CDR3 reads CASSDRVPKAFF. CDR3 nucleotide sequence: TGTGCCAGCAGCGACAGGGTCCCTAAAGCTTTCTTT.

The V and J genes are TRBV15 and TRBJ2-1; 12 nucleotides match TRBD2. The CDR3 consists of 16 residues. V trimming: 3 bases; J trimming: 8 bases; junction bases outside the gene matches: 8. Germline CDR1 and CDR2: LNHNV and YYDKDF (reference sequence). CDR3: CATSSGLAGGLDEQFF. As DNA, the CDR3 is TGTGCCACCAGCAGTGGCCTAGCGGGGGGGCTCGATGAGCAGTTCTTC.

The chain has TRBV20-1 and TRBJ2-1, with D possibly matching TRBD1 (6 bases). This CDR3 is 15 amino acids long. Trimming shortened V by 1 base and J by 2 bases, and 12 bases separated the two germline ends. Germline assignment: CDR1 DFQATT and CDR2 SNEGSKA (reference sequence). The CDR3 DNA is TGCAGTGCTAGAGTTCTGGACAGTCCCTACAATGAGCAGTTCTTC. Its translation: CSARVLDSPYNEQFF.

This clonotype occurred many times. The chain combines TRBV5-6 with TRBJ1-2, with 12 nucleotides matching TRBD1. CDR1 SGHDT and CDR2 YYEEEE come from the germline V gene. V shed 0 bases and J 7 bases; nucleotides not matched to a gene: 10. The CDR3 sequence is 17 residues long. In DNA form, the CDR3 reads TGTGCCAGCAGCTTGGCCCGGGACAGGGGGCCAATGGCTGGCTACACCTTC. Translation: CASSLARDRGPMAGYTF.

The chain carries TRBV12-3 or TRBV12-4 and TRBJ2-5, with D perhaps TRBD1 (6 bases). The CDR3 loop spans 15 amino acids. Between the trimmed V and J ends, which lost 7 bases and 4 bases, there was a span of 19 bases. The chain's CDR3 is CASNYQGPGVETQYF. In nucleotides, the CDR3 is TGTGCCAGCAACTATCAGGGCCCAGGGGTAGAGACCCAGTACTTC.

This clonotype has only a few counts. The germline gene is not matched at one end of the junction; a read error may be the cause. The V and J genes are TRBV7-8 and TRBJ2-7, with 9 bases aligning to TRBD2. In germline, CDR1 is SGHVS, CDR2 FQNEAQ. This CDR3 contains 13 residues. Here the CDR3 DNA reads TGTGCCAGCAGATTAGCGGGAGAGAACGAGCAGTACTTC. Protein: CASRLAGENEQYF. The variable domain in full, with the rest retrieved from reference TRBV7-8 and TRBJ2-7, is GAGVSQSPRYKVAKRGQDVALRCDPISGHVSLFWYQQALGQGPEFLTYFQNEAQLDKSGLPSDRFFAERPEGSVSTLKIQRTQQEDSAVYLCASRLAGENEQYFGPGTRLTVT.

The V gene is TRBV14, the J gene TRBJ1-2; 9 nucleotides match TRBD1. CDR3 length equals 15 residues. The V and J ends lost 1 base and 5 bases, in that order; junction bases with no gene match: 5. The germline V gene has CDR1 SGHDN and CDR2 FVKESK. CDR3 sequence (DNA): TGTGCCAGCAGCCAAGCGTCGACAGGGGGTTATGGCTACACCTTC. It yields the protein CASSQASTGGYGYTF.

This clonotype was observed at least ten times. The gene calls are TRBV3-1 and TRBJ1-2; D gene uncertain. V shed 0 bases and J shed 6 bases, with 11 bases lying between them. Germline V gene sequence: CDR1 LGHDT, CDR2 YNNKEL (reference sequence). The CDR3 is 14 residues long. Written as DNA, the CDR3 is TGTGCCAGCAGCCAAGACGAGTGGACGGATGGCTACACCTTC. Protein product: CASSQDEWTDGYTF.

CDR3 DNA sequence: TGCAGTGCTAGAGAAAATGGAGGGGGGGCGACCTACGAGCAGTACTTC. Amino acids: CSARENGGGATYEQYF. V gene TRBV20-1 combines with J gene TRBJ2-7, with a weak D call TRBD2 (7 bases). This CDR3 comprises 16 residues. The V and J ends lost 0 bases and 2 bases respectively, with 17 bases between them. Looked up from germline, CDR1 is DFQATT and CDR2 is SNEGSKA (reference sequence).

The chain carries TRBV28 and TRBJ2-5; D not certain. CDR1 and CDR2 from the germline V gene are MDHEN and SYDVKM. This CDR3 spans 13 amino acids. Trimming cost V 6 bases and J 9 bases, with 17 bases left between them. The CDR3 spells CASRAPAGEAQYF. The CDR3 DNA reads as TGTGCCAGCAGGGCCCCGGCCGGTGAGGCCCAGTACTTC.

This clonotype was counted a few times. The gene calls are TRBV20-1 and TRBJ1-1, with 9 bases that match TRBD1. The CDR3 is 13 residues long. J lost 6 bases, V lost 4 bases, and 6 bases had no gene match. Germline loops: CDR1 DFQATT, CDR2 SNEGSKA (reference sequence). CDR3 in DNA: TGCAGTGCTACCCGGGACAGGGTATCTGAAGCTTTCTTT. It is translated as CSATRDRVSEAFF.

The CDR3 bases are TGTGCCAGCAGCTTAGGCTGGCTAGCGGGAGCCTACAATGAGCAGTTCTTC. This gives the protein CASSLGWLAGAYNEQFF. The chain couples TRBV11-3 to TRBJ2-1; 10 bases align to TRBD2. V shed 1 base and J 2 bases; nucleotides not matched to a gene: 5. The CDR3 has 17 residues. Germline lookup yields CDR1 SGHNT and CDR2 YENEEA.

V gene TRBV28 combines with J gene TRBJ2-5, with 7 bases matching TRBD2. V shed 8 bases and J 1 base; nucleotides not matched to a gene: 4. The CDR3 is made up of 13 amino acids. The germline V gene has CDR1 MDHEN and CDR2 SYDVKM. The CDR3 is CASGDYPQETQYF. CDR3 nucleotide sequence: TGTGCCAGCGGGGACTATCCCCAAGAGACCCAGTACTTC.

V is TRBV10-3 and J is TRBJ2-7, with a weak D call TRBD1 (6 bases). CDR3 length equals 11 residues. Germline-derived CDR1 and CDR2 are ENHRY and SYGVKD. Trimming shortened V by 10 bases and J by 3 bases, and 10 bases separated the two germline ends. Here the CDR3 reads CATGQNYEQYF. The DNA of the CDR3 is TGTGCCACCGGACAGAACTACGAGCAGTACTTC.

This chain connects TRBV25-1 to TRBJ1-1; TRBD1 matches at 9 bases. This CDR3 has 15 amino acids. The V gene end was trimmed by 6 bases and the J gene end by 3 bases; junction bases not matched to a gene: 8. Per germline, CDR1 MGHDK and CDR2 SYGVNS. The chain's CDR3 is CASRGTGLWDTEAFF. CDR3 DNA sequence: TGTGCCAGCAGAGGGACAGGGCTATGGGACACTGAAGCTTTCTTT.

V is TRBV20-1 and J is TRBJ2-5; 7 positions agree with TRBD1. The CDR3 covers 15 residues. From germline, CDR1 is DFQATT and CDR2 SNEGSKA (reference sequence). After removal of 4 bases from V and 1 base from J, the junction contained 9 bases not matched to a gene. CDR3 protein: CSATGQEPFQETQYF. The CDR3 nucleotides are TGCAGTGCTACCGGACAGGAGCCCTTCCAAGAGACCCAGTACTTC.

There are many counts of this clonotype. The chain combines TRBV5-1 with TRBJ2-1, with D perhaps TRBD1 (6 bases). The germline V gene has CDR1 SGHRS and CDR2 YFSETQ. The length of the CDR3 is 13 residues. The V end lost 5 bases, the J end lost 9 bases, and 15 bases lay between the germline ends. The CDR3, as DNA: TGCGCCAGCAGTTGGAGCAGGGGCGGTGAGCAGTTCTTC. It encodes CASSWSRGGEQFF.

V gene TRBV5-5 combines with J gene TRBJ2-7, with D tentatively TRBD2 (5 bases). Germline values: CDR1 SGHKS, CDR2 YYEKEE (reference sequence). There are 14 residues in the CDR3. V lost 0 bases to trimming and J lost 0 bases, with 7 bases between them. CDR3 DNA: TGTGCCAGCAGCTTGGCCGGGAACTCCTACGAGCAGTACGTC. It codes for CASSLAGNSYEQYV.

CDR3 residues: CASSFLAGGRDTQYF. Here the CDR3 DNA reads TGCGCCAGCAGCTTTTTAGCGGGGGGACGAGATACGCAGTATTTT. The V gene is TRBV5-1, the J gene TRBJ2-3; 10 nucleotides line up with TRBD2. Losses at the gene ends were 2 bases for V and 5 bases for J; bases not matched to a gene: 5. Germline loops: CDR1 SGHRS, CDR2 YFSETQ. CDR3 length: 15 amino acids. Using reference TRBV5-1 and TRBJ2-3 for the parts outside the CDR3, the full variable domain is KAGVTQTPRYLIKTRGQQVTLSCSPISGHRSVSWYQQTPGQGLQFLFEYFSETQRNKGNFPGRFSGRQFSNSRSEMNVSTLELGDSALYLCASSFLAGGRDTQYFGPGTRLTVL.

A few counts support this clonotype. V is TRBV2 and J is TRBJ2-1, with 11 bases lining up with TRBD2. Trimming removed 7 bases from V and 6 bases from J; junction bases left unmatched: 8. Germline CDR1 SNHLY, CDR2 FYNNEI. The CDR3 spans 15 residues. The CDR3 region is CASILSGRAPNEQFF. CDR3 coding DNA: TGTGCCAGCATCCTTAGCGGGAGGGCCCCCAATGAGCAGTTCTTC.

This clonotype was detected many times. The genes are TRBV10-3 and TRBJ2-3, with 13 bases fitting TRBD2. V shed 8 bases, J shed 1 base, and the junction held 0 bases outside the gene matches. The CDR3 totals 14 residues. The germline V gene encodes CDR1 ENHRY and CDR2 SYGVKD. CDR3 DNA sequence: TGTGCCATCGGGACTAGCGGGGGCACAGATACGCAGTATTTT. Its translation: CAIGTSGGTDTQYF.

Ten or more counts support this clonotype. The chain uses TRBV28 and TRBJ1-5, with TRBD1 identical over 9 bases. V lost 6 bases and J lost 4; bases outside the gene matches: 13. The germline CDR1 and CDR2 sequences are MDHEN and SYDVKM. The CDR3 contains 17 residues. The CDR3 here is CASRPPTGTGKNQPQHF. CDR3 nucleotide sequence: TGTGCCAGCAGACCTCCCACCGGGACAGGGAAGAATCAGCCCCAGCATTTT.